This T cell receptor beta chain appears in the sequencing data of a study of early T cells in non-severe SARS-CoV-2 infection. In this sample, this clonotype turned up many times. TCRdb itself ran the 5' RACE reads through MiXCR, one entry per CDR3 protein. The repertoire includes about 35,000 distinct CDR3 sequences, about 4.5% of them detected once, and approximately 7.5% sits in the top ten. Germline lookup yields CDR1 SQVTM and CDR2 ANQGSEA. The V and J ends lost 7 bases and 0 bases, in that order; junction bases with no gene match: 2. The CDR3 sequence is 13 residues long. The receptor was derived from an adult who was a healthcare worker with PCR-confirmed SARS-CoV-2 infection or an uninfected control (not recorded which). This chain links TRBV29-1 with TRBJ2-2; 7 nucleotides line up with TRBD1. Source material: whole blood. The CDR3 sequence is CSGGTANTGELFF. CDR3 DNA: TGCAGCGGAGGGACAGCGAACACCGGGGAGCTGTTTTTT.